These 25 T cell receptor beta chains were sequenced from one sample in a study of T-cell memory formation after mild COVID-19. From the 5' RACE reads, TCRdb called clonotypes with MiXCR, one entry per CDR3 protein. The table includes approximately 400,000 distinct CDR3 sequences, approximately 24% detected once. What was sequenced was PBMCs or a T cell subset sorted from them (not recorded which). These receptor sequences come from an adult woman who had mild COVID-19 (a few samples of this study predate the infection). Cell type and time point are not known.

This clonotype was found many times. The chain has TRBV12-3 or TRBV12-4 and TRBJ1-5, with 8 positions matching TRBD1. With 7 bases clipped from V and 7 bases from J, the junction kept 3 bases outside the gene matches. The CDR3 totals 12 residues. The CDR3, as DNA: TGTGCCAGCAACAGGGGGAACCAGCCCCAGCATTTT. Encoded protein: CASNRGNQPQHF.

A few counts support this clonotype. The chain's CDR3 is CASSSLAGRNTGELFF. The CDR3 DNA follows: TGTGCCAGCTCATCACTAGCGGGGCGGAACACCGGGGAGCTGTTTTTT. V gene TRBV18 combines with J gene TRBJ2-2, with 10 bases aligning to TRBD2. The ends lost 5 bases at V and 1 base at J; junction bases unmatched: 4. The germline V gene encodes CDR1 KGHSH and CDR2 LQKENI. The CDR3 spans 16 residues.

The J gene is TRBJ2-7, the V gene TRBV4-1, with no clear D. The germline gives CDR1 MGHRA, CDR2 YSYEKL. V lost 0 bases and J lost 3, with 9 bases in between. The CDR3 length is 14 residues. CDR3 bases: TGCGCCAGCAGCCAAGAAGGGTCGTTCTACGAGCAGTACTTC. It is translated as CASSQEGSFYEQYF.

This chain uses TRBV7-8 with TRBJ2-3; D gene unclear. Germline CDR1 reads SGHVS; CDR2 reads FQNEAQ. V was trimmed by 4 bases and J by 0 bases, leaving 17 bases between them. The length of the CDR3 is 17 residues. CDR3 sequence (DNA): TGTGCCAGCAGCTCCCAGGCACCAACCATTAGCACAGATACGCAGTATTTT. It translates to CASSSQAPTISTDTQYF.

In this sample, this clonotype turned up a few times. The J gene is TRBJ2-7, the V gene TRBV5-1; 10 positions agree with TRBD1. This CDR3 contains 14 residues. Germline CDR1 SGHRS, CDR2 YFSETQ. V lost 0 bases, J lost 5 bases, and 2 bases stayed unmatched. CDR3 amino acids: CASSLVGQGDEQYF. The CDR3 nucleotides are TGCGCCAGCAGCTTGGTCGGACAGGGGGACGAGCAGTACTTC.

The chain is built from TRBV4-2 and TRBJ2-1, with TRBD2 identical over 10 bases. This CDR3 comprises 16 residues. Looked up from germline, CDR1 is LGHNA and CDR2 is YNFKEQ. V shed 4 bases, J shed 3 bases, and the junction held 6 bases outside the gene matches. In nucleotides, the CDR3 is TGTGCCAGCAGCCCCTCGACTAGCGGGCTCTACAATGAGCAGTTCTTC. It yields the protein CASSPSTSGLYNEQFF.

This clonotype was recorded at least ten times. The gene calls are TRBV5-1 and TRBJ2-5; D uncertain. The CDR3 runs to 14 residues. The germline V gene has CDR1 SGHRS and CDR2 YFSETQ. V lost 3 bases, J lost 2 bases, and 11 bases lay in between. The CDR3 DNA follows: TGCGCCAGCAGCTCTGTAGGTGGGCAAGAGACCCAGTACTTC. As protein: CASSSVGGQETQYF.

This clonotype was seen more than once but under ten times. The chain couples TRBV12-3 or TRBV12-4 to TRBJ1-4; D is undetermined. The CDR3 loop spans 15 amino acids. Trimming took 1 base from V and 5 from J, leaving 11 bases between them. For the CDR3, the DNA is TGTGCCAGCAGTTTAGACCGGGCCCTGAATGAAAAACTGTTTTTT. Protein sequence: CASSLDRALNEKLFF.

This chain connects TRBV7-9 to TRBJ2-3; 9 nucleotides match TRBD2. The CDR3 length is 17 residues. Per the germline V gene, CDR1 is SEHNR and CDR2 is FQNEAQ (reference sequence). V shed 1 base and J 0 bases; nucleotides not matched to a gene: 5. The CDR3, as DNA: TGTGCCAGCAGCTTAGGTGCTAGCGGGACTAGCACAGATACGCAGTATTTT. It encodes CASSLGASGTSTDTQYF. Full variable domain (rest looked up from reference TRBV7-9 and TRBJ2-3): DTGVSQNPRHKITKRGQNVTFRCDPISEHNRLYWYRQTLGQGPEFLTYFQNEAQLEKSRLLSDRFSAERPKGSFSTLEIQRTEQGDSAMYLCASSLGASGTSTDTQYFGPGTRLTVL.

This clonotype was recorded a few times. The rearrangement links TRBV2 to TRBJ2-7; TRBD2 matches at 11 bases. Germline CDR1 reads SNHLY; CDR2 reads FYNNEI. After removal of 1 base from V and 2 bases from J, the junction contained 1 base not matched to a gene. The CDR3 runs 15 residues. As DNA, the CDR3 is TGTGCCAGCAGTGAAGGACTAGCGGGGACCTACGAGCAGTACTTC. This sequence encodes CASSEGLAGTYEQYF.

The chain couples TRBV29-1 to TRBJ1-1; D ambiguous. CDR1 is SQVTM and CDR2 is ANQGSEA in the germline V gene. There are 14 residues in the CDR3. V was trimmed by 2 bases and J by 1 base, leaving 11 bases between them. Here the CDR3 DNA reads TGCAGCGTTGAATTAGAGCCCCAGAACACTGAAGCTTTCTTT. This translates into CSVELEPQNTEAFF.

V gene TRBV20-1 combines with J gene TRBJ1-4; D might be TRBD1 (6 bases). The germline CDR1 and CDR2 sequences are DFQATT and SNEGSKA (reference sequence). The CDR3 totals 16 residues. Trimming cost V 2 bases and J 2 bases, with 15 bases left between them. For the CDR3, the DNA is TGCAGTGCTAGACCTACAGGGAGTGGGACTAATGAAAAACTGTTTTTT. Its translation is CSARPTGSGTNEKLFF.

This clonotype was seen only a few times. The chain couples TRBV7-8 to TRBJ2-7, with TRBD2 matching 7 bases. The germline gives CDR1 SGHVS, CDR2 FQNEAQ. The CDR3 sequence is 12 residues long. The V and J ends lost 8 bases and 3 bases, in that order; junction bases with no gene match: 4. DNA of the CDR3: TGTGCCAGCGGAGCGGGGATCTACGAGCAGTACTTC. Amino acid sequence: CASGAGIYEQYF.

This clonotype was found a few times. The chain couples TRBV11-3 to TRBJ2-1; 7 nucleotides line up with TRBD2. The CDR3 loop spans 18 amino acids. V lost 5 bases and J lost 0; bases outside the gene matches: 13. From germline, CDR1 is SGHNT and CDR2 YENEEA. CDR3 amino acids: CASSHQIGRGYSYNEQFF. The CDR3 coding sequence is TGTGCCAGCAGCCATCAGATCGGGCGGGGGTACTCCTACAATGAGCAGTTCTTC.

The rearrangement links TRBV7-2 to TRBJ2-5; perhaps TRBD2 as D (5 bases). V lost 5 bases, J lost 6 bases, and 13 bases lay in between. Germline lookup yields CDR1 SGHTA and CDR2 FQGNSA. The CDR3 totals 13 residues. The CDR3 DNA follows: TGTGCCAGCAGCCCCTCTCCGGGGAAGACCCAGTACTTC. Its protein is CASSPSPGKTQYF.

This clonotype was seen a few times. The chain carries TRBV5-6 and TRBJ1-3, with D uncertain. Germline-derived CDR1 and CDR2 are SGHDT and YYEEEE. Trimming removed 2 bases at V and 8 bases at J, with 17 bases between. The CDR3 spans 15 residues. CDR3 residues: CASSFGPLGSDTIYF. In nucleotides, the CDR3 is TGTGCCAGCAGCTTCGGACCTCTTGGGAGTGACACCATATATTTT.

The sample holds a few counts of this clonotype. The V call is TRBV6-2 or TRBV6-3, the J call TRBJ1-1; no reliable D call. Trimming left V 6 bases short and J 3 bases short, with 20 bases between. Germline V gene data show CDR1 as MNHEY and CDR2 as SVGEGT. The CDR3 is 16 amino acids. The CDR3, as DNA: TGTGCCAGCAGACAAGGCGCCCGCTTAAGACACACTGAAGCTTTCTTT. As protein: CASRQGARLRHTEAFF.

The chain carries TRBV6-5 and TRBJ2-1; TRBD2 matches at 8 bases. CDR3 length equals 16 residues. V shed 0 bases, J shed 1 base, and the junction held 2 bases outside the gene matches. The germline V gene has CDR1 MNHEY and CDR2 SVGAGI. The CDR3 DNA reads TGTGCCAGCAGTTACTCAGCGGGAGTGTCCTACAATGAGCAGTTCTTC. Translated, it gives CASSYSAGVSYNEQFF.

This clonotype was observed a few times. The chain employs TRBV10-2 and TRBJ2-3, with TRBD1 as a possible D gene (5 bases). This CDR3 has 15 residues. Germline V CDR1 and CDR2: WSHSY, SAAADI. The V end lost 5 bases, the J end lost 0 bases, and 12 bases lay between the germline ends. The CDR3 protein is CASSRQSSSTDTQYF. DNA for the CDR3: TGCGCCAGCAGTAGACAGTCCTCTAGCACAGATACGCAGTATTTT.

The gene calls are TRBV29-1 and TRBJ2-3, with 8 nucleotides matching TRBD2. V trimming: 2 bases; J trimming: 2 bases; junction bases outside the gene matches: 3. CDR3 length equals 14 residues. Germline V gene data show CDR1 as SQVTM and CDR2 as ANQGSEA. In nucleotides, the CDR3 is TGCAGCGTTGAAAGCGGGGGACACACAGATACGCAGTATTTT. Residues: CSVESGGHTDTQYF.

V gene TRBV4-1 combines with J gene TRBJ1-4; 7 bases fit TRBD1. Germline CDR1 reads MGHRA; CDR2 reads YSYEKL. J lost 0 bases, V lost 3 bases, and 4 bases had no gene match. The CDR3 has 16 amino acids. CDR3 nucleotide sequence: TGCGCCAGCAGCCACCTGGGGACAGCAACTAATGAAAAACTGTTTTTT. It codes for CASSHLGTATNEKLFF.

The chain links TRBV28 to TRBJ2-3; TRBD1 might be the D (5 bases). The CDR3 is made up of 14 amino acids. V was clipped by 8 bases and J by 1 base, with 13 bases between them. Germline CDR1 MDHEN, CDR2 SYDVKM. CDR3 nucleotides: TGTGCCAGCCTAACCCTAGGGGGCACAGATACGCAGTATTTT. Its translation: CASLTLGGTDTQYF.

The CDR3 loop reads CASSTPGGAYTF. CDR3 nucleotides: TGTGCCAGTAGTACCCCCGGGGGCGCCTACACCTTC. The V and J genes are TRBV19 and TRBJ1-2, with D perhaps TRBD1 (6 bases). Germline V gene data show CDR1 as LNHDA and CDR2 as SQIVND (reference sequence). CDR3 length: 12 residues. Trimming stripped 4 bases from V and 10 bases from J, with 13 bases between.

The chain recombines TRBV12-3 or TRBV12-4 with TRBJ2-1; TRBD1 aligns across 7 bases. This CDR3 comprises 14 residues. Trimming cost V 5 bases and J 6 bases; bases outside gene matches: 7. This CDR3 reads CASSPSTGSNEQFF. DNA for the CDR3: TGTGCCAGCAGTCCCTCGACAGGGAGCAATGAGCAGTTCTTC.

This clonotype has just a few counts. J is TRBJ2-7 and V is TRBV7-6; TRBD2 is a possible D gene (6 bases). V was pared by 1 base and J by 5 bases, with 15 bases between. This CDR3 is 15 amino acids long. Germline V gene sequence: CDR1 SGHVS, CDR2 FNYEAQ. The CDR3 DNA is TGTGCCAGCAGCTTAGGGGCGGGGCCTTGGGACGAGCAGTACTTC. Its protein product is CASSLGAGPWDEQYF.